Listed below are T cell receptor beta chains from one sample, sequenced in a study of vaccination and CD4 T cells after COVID-19. MiXCR was run by TCRdb on the PCR reads, yielding one entry per CDR3 protein. The table lists roughly 12,000 distinct CDR3 sequences, around a third of them singletons. Antigen specificity for these receptors is unknown. Source: CD4+ T cells from blood, cultured in vitro, taken before SARS-CoV-2 vaccination. All receptors derive from a human donor who received a COVID-19 vaccine. Each CDR3 is given without its conserved first and last residue. Each record gives: V gene, J gene, CDR3 protein.

TRBV6-1,TRBJ1-1,ASRRQGVNTEAF
TRBV6-5,TRBJ1-6,ASSYAGGGRHNSPLH
TRBV5-1,TRBJ1-6,ASSLKWPGEGSPLH
TRBV19,TRBJ2-2,ASTRSGLTLNTGELF
TRBV7-3,TRBJ2-5,ASSASGGGLETQY
TRBV7-3,TRBJ1-6,ASSRDGYNSPLH
TRBV7-2,TRBJ2-2,ASSLKFGSAGELF
TRBV6-1,TRBJ2-7,ASRDHRDWGDEQY
TRBV27,TRBJ2-5,ASSLAGSGGLTQY
TRBV6-1,TRBJ1-1,ASRKQHTRGNTEAF
TRBV7-3,TRBJ2-5,ASSPGANPGGETQY
TRBV15,TRBJ1-5,ATSRDRGGLYQPQH
TRBV5-1,TRBJ1-1,ASSATGYPNTEAF
TRBV27,TRBJ1-1,ASSLLSGGAAF
TRBV24-1,TRBJ2-1,ATSDLGGEEYEQF
TRBV6-1,TRBJ2-7,ASSVARTHSYEQY
TRBV6-5,TRBJ1-3,ASSFGRLSSGNTIY
TRBV30,TRBJ1-1,AWIGTGAKNTEAF
TRBV19,TRBJ1-5,ASSMPGFNQPQH
TRBV6-1,TRBJ2-7,ASSRKGGDSYEQY
TRBV25-1,TRBJ1-2,ASSEYIQGSGYT
TRBV7-8,.,ASGDRGGRTYEQY
TRBV5-1,TRBJ2-7,ASSPGRDRGEQY
TRBV30,TRBJ2-1,AWSPLTGQF
TRBV2,TRBJ2-5,ASSEGLAGGRGAQY
TRBV7-8,TRBJ2-1,ASSSGLIRGSYNEQF
TRBV5-4,TRBJ1-2,ASSLAGRDDYGYT
TRBV24-1,TRBJ2-5,ATSELGGETQY
TRBV2,TRBJ2-7,ASSEVRTGAKQY
TRBV30,TRBJ2-3,AWSLTSGAVDTQY
TRBV19,TRBJ1-6,ASKEGDRVHSPLH